The rows below give T cell receptor beta chains drawn from one sample of a study of CD8 T cells in ankylosing spondylitis. TCRdb analysed the 5' RACE reads with MiXCR anew, one entry per CDR3 protein. The table has 270,000 or so distinct CDR3 sequences, 18% seen once; the top ten hold around 30%. The sequenced sample was blood, either unsorted or a sorted T cell fraction (not recorded which). All receptors come from a male donor with ankylosing spondylitis or in good health (not recorded which). CDR3s include the opening cysteine and the closing phenylalanine or tryptophan. The D gene is left open where the match is weak. Size tells how often a clone was seen (once, few, many) or the class of an expanded clone, and some rows leave it out.

clone size: few
V gene: TRBV25-1
J gene: TRBJ2-5
D gene: TRBD2
CDR3 DNA: TGTGCCAGCAGTGCGAAGACTAGCGGGGGGTACCAAGAGACCCAGTACTTC
CDR3 protein: CASSAKTSGGYQETQYF

clone size: few
V gene: TRBV6-6
J gene: TRBJ1-1
D gene: NA
CDR3 DNA: TGTGCCAGCAGTTACGCGATGGGAGCTGAAGCTTTCTTT
CDR3 protein: CASSYAMGAEAFF

clone size: NA
V gene: TRBV7-9
J gene: TRBJ2-3
D gene: NA
CDR3 DNA: TGTGCCAGCAGCCACCCGTTGGAACCAGATACGCAGTATTTT
CDR3 protein: CASSHPLEPDTQYF

clone size: NA
V gene: TRBV19
J gene: TRBJ2-1
D gene: NA
CDR3 DNA: TGTGCCAGTAGTATGGGGGTTGCTGAGCAGTTCTTC
CDR3 protein: CASSMGVAEQFF

clone size: many
V gene: TRBV4-3
J gene: TRBJ2-5
D gene: NA
CDR3 DNA: TGCGCCAGCAGCCAAGATCGGGGACACCAAGAGACCCAGTACTTC
CDR3 protein: CASSQDRGHQETQYF

clone size: NA
V gene: TRBV4-1
J gene: TRBJ2-2
D gene: TRBD1
CDR3 DNA: TGCGCCAGCAGCCTGGGACAGTCGAACACCGGGGAGCTGTTTTTT
CDR3 protein: CASSLGQSNTGELFF

clone size: NA
V gene: TRBV3-1
J gene: TRBJ2-5
D gene: TRBD2
CDR3 DNA: TGTGCCAGCAGCCCCTGGGACTACAAGGGAGAGACCCAGTACTTC
CDR3 protein: CASSPWDYKGETQYF

clone size: few
V gene: TRBV5-1
J gene: TRBJ2-4
D gene: NA
CDR3 DNA: TGCGCCAGCAGCGGCGACGAGATAAGGGCCAAAAACATTCAGTACTTC
CDR3 protein: CASSGDEIRAKNIQYF

clone size: few
V gene: TRBV7-3
J gene: TRBJ2-5
D gene: TRBD2
CDR3 DNA: TGTGCCAGCAGCCCAGGGACTAGCGGGACAGAGACCCAGTACTTC
CDR3 protein: CASSPGTSGTETQYF

clone size: NA
V gene: TRBV11-2
J gene: TRBJ2-2
D gene: TRBD1
CDR3 DNA: TGTGCCAGCAGCTTCGGGACAGGGGCCCACGGGGAGCTGTTTTTT
CDR3 protein: CASSFGTGAHGELFF

clone size: many
V gene: TRBV6-5
J gene: TRBJ1-1
D gene: NA
CDR3 DNA: TGTGCCAGCAGTTACCGACCGCCGAACACTGAAGCTTTCTTT
CDR3 protein: CASSYRPPNTEAFF

clone size: NA
V gene: TRBV5-1
J gene: TRBJ1-1
D gene: NA
CDR3 DNA: TGCGCCAGCAGGAGCACAGTAAGTTTCATGAACACTGAAGCTTTCTTT
CDR3 protein: CASRSTVSFMNTEAFF

clone size: many
V gene: TRBV20-1
J gene: TRBJ2-3
D gene: NA
CDR3 DNA: TGCAGTGCTACTCAGGGTACAAGCACAGATACGCAGTATTTT
CDR3 protein: CSATQGTSTDTQYF

clone size: NA
V gene: TRBV4-1
J gene: TRBJ1-1
D gene: NA
CDR3 DNA: TGCGCCAGCAGGAACTACTTGAACACTGAAGCTTTCTTT
CDR3 protein: CASRNYLNTEAFF

clone size: NA
V gene: TRBV29-1
J gene: TRBJ1-2
D gene: NA
CDR3 DNA: TGCAGCGTTGGGGAGACCTATGGCTACACCTTC
CDR3 protein: CSVGETYGYTF

clone size: few
V gene: TRBV12-3/TRBV12-4
J gene: TRBJ1-2
D gene: NA
CDR3 DNA: TGTGCCAGCAGTTCAGGGGATGGCTACACCTTC
CDR3 protein: CASSSGDGYTF

clone size: NA
V gene: TRBV12-3/TRBV12-4
J gene: TRBJ2-7
D gene: NA
CDR3 DNA: TGTGCCAGCAGTCAGAACCGGGACTTGGGCTACGAGCAGTACTTC
CDR3 protein: CASSQNRDLGYEQYF

clone size: NA
V gene: TRBV4-1
J gene: TRBJ2-7
D gene: NA
CDR3 DNA: TGCGCCAGCAGCCAAGTACAGGGCTACGAGCAGTACTTC
CDR3 protein: CASSQVQGYEQYF

clone size: few
V gene: TRBV3-1
J gene: TRBJ2-1
D gene: NA
CDR3 DNA: TGTGCTAGCGACATGGAACGGTGGTTCTTC
CDR3 protein: CASDMERWFF

clone size: many
V gene: TRBV10-3
J gene: TRBJ2-5
D gene: TRBD1
CDR3 DNA: TGTGCCATCAGCAGACGGGACAGGGTTGGGGAGACCCAGTACTTC
CDR3 protein: CAISRRDRVGETQYF

clone size: few
V gene: TRBV6-5
J gene: TRBJ2-3
D gene: NA
CDR3 DNA: TGTGCCAGCAGTTACGATGGATCAGATACGCAGTATTTT
CDR3 protein: CASSYDGSDTQYF

clone size: few
V gene: TRBV6-5
J gene: TRBJ2-2
D gene: NA
CDR3 DNA: TGTGCCAGCAGTTACGTACCGGGAACAGTTGACACCGGGGAGCTGTTTTTT
CDR3 protein: CASSYVPGTVDTGELFF

clone size: few
V gene: TRBV7-9
J gene: TRBJ2-5
D gene: NA
CDR3 DNA: TGTGCCAGCAGCCTGACTAGTGAAGAGACCCAGTACTTC
CDR3 protein: CASSLTSEETQYF

clone size: many
V gene: TRBV9
J gene: TRBJ1-1
D gene: NA
CDR3 DNA: TGTGCCAGCAGCGCCGGCGTGGTGTACACTGAAGCTTTCTTT
CDR3 protein: CASSAGVVYTEAFF

clone size: many
V gene: TRBV24-1
J gene: TRBJ2-5
D gene: TRBD2
CDR3 DNA: TGTGCCACCAGTGATACGCTAGCGGGAGGGTTGGAGACCCAGTACTTC
CDR3 protein: CATSDTLAGGLETQYF

clone size: many
V gene: TRBV9
J gene: TRBJ1-3
D gene: NA
CDR3 DNA: TGTGCCAGCAGCCGTGAGGGGGATGGAAACACCATATATTTT
CDR3 protein: CASSREGDGNTIYF

clone size: NA
V gene: TRBV19
J gene: TRBJ1-1
D gene: NA
CDR3 DNA: TGTGCCAGTAGTCCCCTGGCGGCGAACACTGAAGCTTTCTTT
CDR3 protein: CASSPLAANTEAFF

clone size: NA
V gene: TRBV9
J gene: TRBJ2-2
D gene: NA
CDR3 DNA: TGTGCCAGCAGCCCCGCGGCGCTAACCGGGGAGCTGTTTTTT
CDR3 protein: CASSPAALTGELFF

clone size: many
V gene: TRBV29-1
J gene: TRBJ2-7
D gene: NA
CDR3 DNA: TGCAGCGTTGAGTCAACCGGGACTGAAACCTACGAGCAGTACTTC
CDR3 protein: CSVESTGTETYEQYF